This TCR beta chain was observed in a study of T cells in lung cancer brain metastases listed by TCRdb under 2018. Study-wide context: Of the 20 to 25 patients, approximately 18 had a history of tobacco use, with a median of 40 pack-years. Most of the roughly 20 patients received no interval therapy between primary and metastasis resection. A median interval of roughly 330 days was observed between acquisition of the primary and brain metastasis specimens. The study compared TCR beta CDR3 repertoires of fully resected primary non-small cell lung cancers with those of paired brain metastases. A cohort of approximately 20 patients was included, from whom 40 specimens were contributed, with one primary lung lesion and one brain metastasis obtained from each patient. The median age of the patients at first diagnosis was roughly 50 years, and the group included roughly nine males and 11 females. An average DNA integrity number of approximately 4.1 was found in both primary and metastatic specimens, and no significant difference was detected between sites. Study-level results and caveats: The study could not control for the effects of preoperative corticosteroids on T cell infiltration in brain metastases. DNA fragmentation in the FFPE samples may have kept the complete infiltrating T cell repertoire from being retrieved. Brain metastases had significantly fewer unique productive clones than paired primaries (median approximately 1,500 versus 4,500). The ten most abundant clones accounted for a significantly larger fraction of the repertoire in brain metastases than in primaries, which suggests clonal expansion. Most clones were found to be lesion-specific, and limited overlap was observed between paired lesions (mean Morisita index 0.23).

Each sample received roughly 2 to 5.5 ug of genomic DNA as input, and the DNA input was kept equal within each pair of samples. TCR beta libraries were constructed with the immunoSEQ hsTCRbeta Kit, which uses multiplexed V and J gene primers in two PCR steps. Pooled libraries, together with positive and negative controls, were sequenced on an Illumina MiSeq with a 100-cycle paired-end protocol. The original methods were these. Raw data were processed by the immunoSEQ vendor into normalized, annotated TCR beta repertoire reports. Richness was counted as unique clones by nucleotide sequence, and total richness was extrapolated with the iChao1 and Efron-Thisted estimators. To characterize and compare the paired lesions, the analysis used Pielou's evenness, Simpson's index, the proportional abundance of the top-ten clones, and the Morisita overlap index. Held by TCRdb, this immuneACCESS table contains in-frame sequences only and omits some clones. Under half of the omission traces to an unresolved V gene where checked; the cause of the rest is unknown. V, J and clone size are taken as reported in that table, and D and trimming were inferred from the DNA itself. This sample lists approximately 5,100 clones; more than 75% were detected once. The ten largest clones add up to 6.2% of the sample.

Resection was performed in the patients for synchronous oligometastatic disease or for delayed recurrence of a solitary brain metastasis. Patients with a history of multiple malignancies were excluded so that cancers other than NSCLC would not be included. Tumor areas were macrodissected from several deparaffinized approximately 9.2 um unstained sections under guidance from marked H&E slides. Every specimen was formalin-fixed and paraffin-embedded (FFPE). The AllPrep DNA/RNA FFPE Kit was used to extract genomic DNA. As for this clone: Its target antigen remains unknown. Base qualities are not recorded, but no much larger clone differs from it by a single base.

V loses 7 bases, J loses 4 bases, and the germline ends lie 7 bases apart. CDR1 is given as MDHEN and CDR2 as SYDVKM, both from the germline V gene. From its cysteine to its phenylalanine, the CDR3 spans 11 amino acids. Left in the record is the CDR3 DNA by itself, 33 bases read in frame from the first base. The rearrangement combines TRBV28 with TRBJ1-1; a confident D gene designation cannot be given. This clonotype was sampled from a man aged 45 to 65 with non-small cell lung cancer that had spread to the brain. What was sequenced was tumor tissue from a brain metastasis. The sample's cell subset or site, from its label and the paper: paired resected brain metastasis. The CDR3 reads CASNGVTEAFF. The nucleotides read TGTGCCAGCAACGGGGTCACTGAAGCTTTCTTT. With the portions outside the CDR3 filled from the reference TRBV28 and TRBJ1-1 genes, the complete variable region becomes DVKVTQSSRYLVKRTGEKVFLECVQDMDHENMFWYRQDPGLGLRLIYFSYDVKMKEKGDIPEGYSVSREKKERFSLILESASTNQTSMYLCASNGVTEAFFGQGTRLTVV.